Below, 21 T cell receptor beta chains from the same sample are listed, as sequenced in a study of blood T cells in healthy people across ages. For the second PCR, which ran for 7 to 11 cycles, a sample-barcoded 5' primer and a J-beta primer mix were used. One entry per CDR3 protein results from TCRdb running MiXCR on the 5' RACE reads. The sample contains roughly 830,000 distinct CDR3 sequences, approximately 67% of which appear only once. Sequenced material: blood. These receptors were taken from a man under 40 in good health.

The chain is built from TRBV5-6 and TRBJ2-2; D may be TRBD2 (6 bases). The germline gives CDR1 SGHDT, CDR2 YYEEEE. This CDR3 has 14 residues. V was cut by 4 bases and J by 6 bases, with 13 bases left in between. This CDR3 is CASSDTTSSGELFF. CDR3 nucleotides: TGTGCCAGCAGCGATACGACTAGTTCCGGGGAGCTGTTTTTT.

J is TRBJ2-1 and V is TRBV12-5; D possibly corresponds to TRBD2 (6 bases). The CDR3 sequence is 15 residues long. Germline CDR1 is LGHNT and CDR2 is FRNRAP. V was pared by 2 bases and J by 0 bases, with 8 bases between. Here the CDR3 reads CASGLYGSSYNEQFF. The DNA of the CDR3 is TGTGCTAGTGGTTTGTACGGGAGCTCCTACAATGAGCAGTTCTTC.

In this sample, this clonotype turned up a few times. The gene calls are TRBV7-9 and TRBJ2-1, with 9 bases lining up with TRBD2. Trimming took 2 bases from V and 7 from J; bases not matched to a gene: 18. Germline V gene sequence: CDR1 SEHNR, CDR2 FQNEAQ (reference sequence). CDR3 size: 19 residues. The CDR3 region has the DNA TGTGCCAGCAGCTTATTTTCGGCGGGGGGGCCGTTGAGTAGGAATGAGCAGTTCTTC. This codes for CASSLFSAGGPLSRNEQFF.

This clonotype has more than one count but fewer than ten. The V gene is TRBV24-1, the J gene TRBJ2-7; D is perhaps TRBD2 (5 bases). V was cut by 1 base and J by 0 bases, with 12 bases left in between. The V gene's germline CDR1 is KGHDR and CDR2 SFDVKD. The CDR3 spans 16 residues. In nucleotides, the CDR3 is TGTGCCACCAGTGATTTTGCGGGTGCCGACTCCTACGAGCAGTACTTC. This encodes CATSDFAGADSYEQYF.

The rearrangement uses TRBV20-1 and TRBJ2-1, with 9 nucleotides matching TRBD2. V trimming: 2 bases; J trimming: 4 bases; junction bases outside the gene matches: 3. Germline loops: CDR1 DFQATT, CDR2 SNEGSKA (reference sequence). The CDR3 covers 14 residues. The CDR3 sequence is CSARQRGAYNEQFF. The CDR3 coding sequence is TGCAGTGCTAGACAGCGGGGGGCGTACAATGAGCAGTTCTTC.

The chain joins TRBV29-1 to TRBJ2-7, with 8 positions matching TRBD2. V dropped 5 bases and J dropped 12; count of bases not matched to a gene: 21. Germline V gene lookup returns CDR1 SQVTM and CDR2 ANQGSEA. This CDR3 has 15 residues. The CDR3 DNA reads TGCAGCGTTCTTTGGCTAGCGGGCTCGCAAGAGACCCGGTACTTC. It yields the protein CSVLWLAGSQETRYF.

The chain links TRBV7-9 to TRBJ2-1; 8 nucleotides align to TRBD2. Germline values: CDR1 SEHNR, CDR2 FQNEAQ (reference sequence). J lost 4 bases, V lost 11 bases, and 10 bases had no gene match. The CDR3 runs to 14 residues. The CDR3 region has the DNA TGTGCCGATCAAGTCACTAGCGGTTACAATGAGCAGTTCTTC. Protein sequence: CADQVTSGYNEQFF.

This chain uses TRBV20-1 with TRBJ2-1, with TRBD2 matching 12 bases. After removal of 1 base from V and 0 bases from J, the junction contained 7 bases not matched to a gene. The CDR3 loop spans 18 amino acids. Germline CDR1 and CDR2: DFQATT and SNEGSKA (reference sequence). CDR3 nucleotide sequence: TGCAGTGCTAGAGTCCCTAGCGGGGGGGCGGGCTCCTACAATGAGCAGTTCTTC. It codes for CSARVPSGGAGSYNEQFF.

This CDR3 is CASTGPGPETQYF. The CDR3, as DNA: TGTGCCAGCACAGGACCGGGACCAGAGACCCAGTACTTC. The genes are TRBV28 and TRBJ2-5, with D perhaps TRBD1 or TRBD2 (5 bases each). Germline-derived CDR1 and CDR2 are MDHEN and SYDVKM. This CDR3 comprises 13 residues. V was pared by 7 bases and J by 4 bases, with 13 bases between.

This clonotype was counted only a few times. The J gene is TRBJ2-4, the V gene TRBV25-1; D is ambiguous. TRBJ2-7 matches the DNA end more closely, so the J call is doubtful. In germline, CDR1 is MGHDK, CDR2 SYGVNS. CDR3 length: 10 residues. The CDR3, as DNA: TGTGCCAGCAGTGAGGGCGAGCAGTACTTC. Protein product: CASSEGEQYF.

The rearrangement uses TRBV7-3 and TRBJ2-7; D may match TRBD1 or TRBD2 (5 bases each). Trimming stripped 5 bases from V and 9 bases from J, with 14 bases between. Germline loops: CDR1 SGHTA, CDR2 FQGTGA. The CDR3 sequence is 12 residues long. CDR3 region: CASSPTGTLQYF. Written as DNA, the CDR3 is TGTGCCAGCAGCCCTACCGGGACGCTGCAGTACTTC.

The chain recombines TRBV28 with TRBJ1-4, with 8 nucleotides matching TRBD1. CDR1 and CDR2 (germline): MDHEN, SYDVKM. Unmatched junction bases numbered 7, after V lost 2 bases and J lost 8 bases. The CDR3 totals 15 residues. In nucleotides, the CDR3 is TGTGCCAGCAGTTTACTAGGGACAGGCGGGGAAAAACTGTTTTTT. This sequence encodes CASSLLGTGGEKLFF.

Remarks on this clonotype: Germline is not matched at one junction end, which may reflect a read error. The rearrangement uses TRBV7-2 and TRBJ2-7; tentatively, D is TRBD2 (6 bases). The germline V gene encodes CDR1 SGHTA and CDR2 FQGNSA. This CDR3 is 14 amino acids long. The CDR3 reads CASGLGIGGDEQYF. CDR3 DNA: TGTGCCAGCGGCTTAGGAATCGGAGGGGACGAGCAGTACTTC.

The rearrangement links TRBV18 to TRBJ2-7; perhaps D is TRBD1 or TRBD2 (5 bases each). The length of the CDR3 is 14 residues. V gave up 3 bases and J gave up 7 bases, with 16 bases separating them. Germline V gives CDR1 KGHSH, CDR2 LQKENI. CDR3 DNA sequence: TGTGCCAGCTCACCCCGGGACGGGCGTCGGGAGCAGTACTTC. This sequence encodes CASSPRDGRREQYF. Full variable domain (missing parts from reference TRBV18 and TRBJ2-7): NAGVMQNPRHLVRRRGQEARLRCSPMKGHSHVYWYRQLPEEGLKFMVYLQKENIIDESGMPKERFSAEFPKEGPSILRIQQVVRGDSAAYFCASSPRDGRREQYFGPGTRLTVT.

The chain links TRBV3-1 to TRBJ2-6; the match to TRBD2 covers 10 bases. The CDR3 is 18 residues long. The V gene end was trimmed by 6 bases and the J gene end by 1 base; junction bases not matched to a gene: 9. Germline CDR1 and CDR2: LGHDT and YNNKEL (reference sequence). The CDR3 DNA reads TGTGCCAGCAGGCTCAATCTAGCGGGGGAATCTGGGGCCAACGTCCTGACTTTC. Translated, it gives CASRLNLAGESGANVLTF.

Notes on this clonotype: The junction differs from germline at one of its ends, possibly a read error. CDR3 sequence (DNA): TGTGCCAGCAGCCAAATTGGGATTCGAGAGACCCTGTACTTC. The encoded protein is CASSQIGIRETLYF. The chain employs TRBV14 and TRBJ2-5, with D uncertain. The CDR3 runs to 14 residues. Germline-derived CDR1 and CDR2 are SGHDN and FVKESK.

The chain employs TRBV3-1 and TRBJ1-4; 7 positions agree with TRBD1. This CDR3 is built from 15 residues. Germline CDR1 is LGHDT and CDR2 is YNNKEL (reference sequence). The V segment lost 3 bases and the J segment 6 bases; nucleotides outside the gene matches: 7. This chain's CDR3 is CASSHTTGLYEKLFF. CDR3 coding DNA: TGTGCCAGCAGCCACACGACAGGGCTCTATGAAAAACTGTTTTTT.

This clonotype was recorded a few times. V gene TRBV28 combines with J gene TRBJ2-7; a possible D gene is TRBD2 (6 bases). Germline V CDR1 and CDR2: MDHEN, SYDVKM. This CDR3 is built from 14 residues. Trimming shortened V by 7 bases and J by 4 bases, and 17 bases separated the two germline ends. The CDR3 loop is CASTPAGGRYEQYF. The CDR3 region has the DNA TGTGCCAGCACCCCGGCCGGGGGAAGATACGAGCAGTACTTC.

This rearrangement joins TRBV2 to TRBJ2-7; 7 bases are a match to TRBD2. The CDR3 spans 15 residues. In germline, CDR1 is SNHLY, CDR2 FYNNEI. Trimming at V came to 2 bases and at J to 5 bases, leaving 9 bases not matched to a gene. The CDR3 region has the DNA TGTGCCAGCAGTGAATCCAGCGGGGTTGCCGACGAGCAGTACTTC. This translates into CASSESSGVADEQYF. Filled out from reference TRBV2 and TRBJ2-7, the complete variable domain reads EPEVTQTPSHQVTQMGQEVILRCVPISNHLYFYWYRQILGQKVEFLVSFYNNEISEKSEIFDDQFSVERPDGSNFTLKIRSTKLEDSAMYFCASSESSGVADEQYFGPGTRLTVT.

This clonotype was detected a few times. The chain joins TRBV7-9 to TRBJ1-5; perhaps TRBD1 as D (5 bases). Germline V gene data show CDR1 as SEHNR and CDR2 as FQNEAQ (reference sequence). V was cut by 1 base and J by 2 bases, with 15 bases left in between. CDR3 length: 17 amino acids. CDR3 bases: TGTGCCAGCAGCTTAGGGGGGGGATTAGGGGGCAATCAGCCCCAGCATTTT. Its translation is CASSLGGGLGGNQPQHF.

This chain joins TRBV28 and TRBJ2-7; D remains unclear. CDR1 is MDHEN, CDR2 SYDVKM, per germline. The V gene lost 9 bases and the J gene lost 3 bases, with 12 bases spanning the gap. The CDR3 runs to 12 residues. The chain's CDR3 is CASSPTFYEQYF. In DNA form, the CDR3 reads TGTGCCAGTAGTCCTACCTTCTACGAGCAGTACTTC.